Described below is a single T cell receptor (beta chain) sequence and its context. Its antigen is still unknown. The length of the CDR3 is 15 residues. V dropped 3 bases and J dropped 7 bases, with 15 bases sitting between them. This record comes from a study of T cells in Graves' hyperthyroidism and ophthalmopathy. Study outcomes and limitations: Blood samples included most of the expanded thyroid clonotypes exceeding 0.001.

Amplified TCR beta CDR3 regions came from RNA transcripts. A first-round RT-PCR of the TCR CDR3 used the HTBI primer set. TCRdb reanalysed the multiplex PCR reads using MiXCR and keeps one entry per CDR3 protein. The sample records 500,000 to 600,000 distinct CDR3 sequences, 46% being singletons. This receptor was obtained from an adult woman with Graves' disease, either hyperthyroidism or ophthalmopathy (not recorded which). The sequencing sample was made of peripheral blood or thyroid tissue (not recorded which). The rearrangement uses TRBV12-3 or TRBV12-4 and TRBJ1-4; no firm D call. The CDR3 here is CASSFGSEVGEKLFF. The CDR3 coding sequence is TGTGCCAGCAGTTTCGGGTCAGAGGTCGGTGAAAAACTGTTTTTT.